This T cell receptor (beta chain) is drawn from a study of blood T cells in healthy people across ages. Sample-barcoded 5' priming and a J-beta primer mix drove a second PCR of about 7 to 11 cycles. Each CDR3 protein gets one entry after TCRdb re-called the 5' RACE reads with MiXCR. The data contain hundreds of thousands of distinct CDR3 sequences, 48% of them singletons. A minimum of 7 million PBMCs was isolated per sample. The CDR3 is 16 amino acids. Per the germline V gene, CDR1 is SGHTA and CDR2 is FQGTGA. V shed 5 bases, J shed 3 bases, and the junction held 7 bases outside the gene matches. Points from the study as a whole: Higher diversity and more naive CD4+ cells were features of long-lived donors, compared to aged donors. While age rose, TCR beta diversity per million T cells dropped in a roughly linear way.

With regard to this clonotype: Its antigen is as yet unknown.

Material: blood. The receptor was isolated from a man between 25 and 39 years old in good health. The gene calls are TRBV7-3 and TRBJ2-1; 10 bases agree with TRBD2. CDR3 residues: CASSKTGTSDYNEQFF. The DNA of the CDR3 is TGTGCCAGCAGCAAAACCGGGACTAGCGACTACAATGAGCAGTTCTTC.